The sequence of this T cell receptor beta chain was determined in a study of technical replicates of blood from a handful of donors. Generated by immunoSEQ multiplex PCR, the TCRdb table keeps only in-frame clones and is missing some. The repertoire holds tens of thousands of clones, with 98% as singletons. This TCR came from a human donor in good health. The sequenced sample consisted of T cells isolated from PBMCs.

CDR3 in amino acids: CASSLKGLHYGYTF. CDR3 bases: TGTGCCAGCAGCTTAAAGGGGCTACACTATGGCTACACCTTC. V is TRBV11-3 and J is TRBJ1-2; D is perhaps TRBD1 (5 bases). In germline, CDR1 is SGHNT, CDR2 YENEEA. Trimming took 2 bases from V and 3 from J, leaving 10 bases between them. CDR3 length: 14 residues.